This T cell receptor beta chain was observed in a study of blood T cells in healthy people across ages. It was with a sample-barcoded 5' primer and a J-beta primer mix that a second PCR of about 6 to 12 cycles was run. Using its own MiXCR run on the 5' RACE reads, TCRdb lists one record per CDR3 protein. This table has about 1.6 million distinct CDR3 sequences, roughly 32% appearing once. The source of this sequence is a woman under 40 in good health. The material sequenced was blood.

CDR3 in amino acids: CASSLIFGQGPSGANVLTF. The CDR3 DNA reads TGTGCCAGCAGCTTAATATTTGGACAGGGACCCTCTGGGGCCAACGTCCTGACTTTC. The chain has TRBV7-9 and TRBJ2-6; 8 positions match TRBD1. This CDR3 is 19 amino acids long. CDR1 is SEHNR and CDR2 is FQNEAQ in the germline V gene (reference sequence). Trimming took 2 bases from V and 0 from J; bases not matched to a gene: 9.